The sequence of this TCR beta chain was determined in a study of cytomegalovirus exposure and HLA in healthy donors. Amplification used 60 Vbeta primers and 13 Jbeta primers. The assay was immunoSEQ multiplex PCR, and TCRdb's table has in-frame clones only and misses some. This table holds about 110,000 clones, around four fifths found once. CDR1 is MNHNS, CDR2 SASEGT, per germline. The CDR3 runs to 15 residues. The trim removed 8 bases at V and 0 bases at J, leaving 5 bases unmatched. Turning to this clone: What it binds is not known.

Study-wide findings and caveats: A later analysis showed TCR association rates differing by HLA locus, peaking at DRB1 and lowest at HLA-C.

The chain employs TRBV6-1 and TRBJ2-7; 12 bases are a match to TRBD2. Sequencing was performed on PBMCs. The sequence was obtained from a young man in good health and CMV-seronegative. In DNA, the CDR3 is TGTGCCAGCTCCCTGACTAGCGGGAGCTCCTACGAGCAGTACTTC. Translated: CASSLTSGSSYEQYF.